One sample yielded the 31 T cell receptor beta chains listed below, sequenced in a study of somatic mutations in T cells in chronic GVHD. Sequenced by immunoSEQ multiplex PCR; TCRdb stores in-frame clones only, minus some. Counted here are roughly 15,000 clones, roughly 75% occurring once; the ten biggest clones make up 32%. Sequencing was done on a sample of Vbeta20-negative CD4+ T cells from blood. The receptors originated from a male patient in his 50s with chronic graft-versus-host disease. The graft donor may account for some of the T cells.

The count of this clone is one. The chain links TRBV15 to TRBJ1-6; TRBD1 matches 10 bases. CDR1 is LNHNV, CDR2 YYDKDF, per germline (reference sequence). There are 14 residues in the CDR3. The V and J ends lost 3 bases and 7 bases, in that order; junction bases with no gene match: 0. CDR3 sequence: CATSRDRGNSPLHF. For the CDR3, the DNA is TGTGCCACCAGCAGGGACAGGGGGAATTCACCCCTCCACTTT.

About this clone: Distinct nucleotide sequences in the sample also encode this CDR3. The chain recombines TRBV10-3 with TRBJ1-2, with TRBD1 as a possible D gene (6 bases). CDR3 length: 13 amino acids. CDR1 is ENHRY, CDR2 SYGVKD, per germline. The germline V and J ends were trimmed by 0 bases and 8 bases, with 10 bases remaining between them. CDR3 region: CAISESGQGGYTF. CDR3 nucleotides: TGTGCCATCAGTGAGTCGGGTCAGGGGGGCTACACCTTC.

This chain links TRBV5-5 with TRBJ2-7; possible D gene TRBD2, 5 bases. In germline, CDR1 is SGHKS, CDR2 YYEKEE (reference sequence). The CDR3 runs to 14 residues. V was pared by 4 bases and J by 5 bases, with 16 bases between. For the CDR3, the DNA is TGTGCCAGCAGCGGGCCCCGAGGGAACGACGAGCAGTACTTC. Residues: CASSGPRGNDEQYF.

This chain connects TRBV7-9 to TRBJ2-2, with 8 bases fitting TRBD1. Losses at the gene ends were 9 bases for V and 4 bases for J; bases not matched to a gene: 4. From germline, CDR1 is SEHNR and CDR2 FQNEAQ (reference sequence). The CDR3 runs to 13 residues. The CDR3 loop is CARGGQATGELFF. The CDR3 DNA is TGTGCCAGGGGGGGACAGGCCACCGGGGAGCTGTTTTTT. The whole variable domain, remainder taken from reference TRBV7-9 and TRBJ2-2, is DTGVSQNPRHKITKRGQNVTFRCDPISEHNRLYWYRQTLGQGPEFLTYFQNEAQLEKSRLLSDRFSAERPKGSFSTLEIQRTEQGDSAMYLCARGGQATGELFFGEGSRLTVL.

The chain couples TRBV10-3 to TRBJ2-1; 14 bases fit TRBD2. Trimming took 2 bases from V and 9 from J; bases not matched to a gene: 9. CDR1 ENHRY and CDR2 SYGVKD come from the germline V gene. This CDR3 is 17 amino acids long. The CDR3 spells CAISEGLAGGSTSEQFF. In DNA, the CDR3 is TGTGCCATCAGTGAGGGACTAGCGGGAGGTTCCACCTCTGAGCAGTTCTTC.

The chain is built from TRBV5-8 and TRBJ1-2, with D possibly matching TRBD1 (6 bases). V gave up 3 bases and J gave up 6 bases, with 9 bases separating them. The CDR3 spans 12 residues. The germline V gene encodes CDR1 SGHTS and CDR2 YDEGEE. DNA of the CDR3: TGTGCCAGCAGCTCGGACAGCCATGGCTACACCTTC. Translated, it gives CASSSDSHGYTF. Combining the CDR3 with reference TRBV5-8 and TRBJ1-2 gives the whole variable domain EAGVTQSPTHLIKTRGQQATLRCSPISGHTSVYWYQQALGLGLQFLLWYDEGEERNRGNFPPRFSGRQFPNYSSELNVNALELEDSALYLCASSSDSHGYTFGSGTRLTVV.

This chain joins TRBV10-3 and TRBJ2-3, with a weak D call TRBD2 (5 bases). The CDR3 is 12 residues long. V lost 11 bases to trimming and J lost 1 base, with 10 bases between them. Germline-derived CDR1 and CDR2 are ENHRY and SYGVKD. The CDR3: CASTGGTDTQYF. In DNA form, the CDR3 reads TGTGCCTCCACCGGGGGCACAGATACGCAGTATTTT.

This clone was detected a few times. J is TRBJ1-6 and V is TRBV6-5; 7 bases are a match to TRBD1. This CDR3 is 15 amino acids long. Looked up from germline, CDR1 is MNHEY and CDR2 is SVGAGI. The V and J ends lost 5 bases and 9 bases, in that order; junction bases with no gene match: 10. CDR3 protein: CASSTTGTVVSPLHF. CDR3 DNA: TGTGCCAGCAGTACCACCGGGACAGTCGTTTCACCCCTCCACTTT.

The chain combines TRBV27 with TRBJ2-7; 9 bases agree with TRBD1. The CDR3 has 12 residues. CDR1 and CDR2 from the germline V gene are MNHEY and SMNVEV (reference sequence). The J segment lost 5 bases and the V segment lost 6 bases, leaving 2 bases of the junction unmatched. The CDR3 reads CASSHRGHEQYF. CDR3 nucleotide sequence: TGTGCCAGCAGCCACAGGGGGCACGAGCAGTACTTC.

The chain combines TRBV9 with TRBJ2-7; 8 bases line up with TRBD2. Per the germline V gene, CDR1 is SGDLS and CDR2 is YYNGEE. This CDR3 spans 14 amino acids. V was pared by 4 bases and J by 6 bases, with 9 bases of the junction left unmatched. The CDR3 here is CASSPGGRDVEQYF. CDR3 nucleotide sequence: TGTGCCAGCAGCCCGGGGGGGAGAGATGTCGAGCAGTACTTC.

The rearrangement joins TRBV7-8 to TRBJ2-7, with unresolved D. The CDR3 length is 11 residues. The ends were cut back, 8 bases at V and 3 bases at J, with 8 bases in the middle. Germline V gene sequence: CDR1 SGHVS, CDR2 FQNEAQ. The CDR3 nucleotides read TGTGCCAGCGGCGGAGACTACGAGCAGTACTTC. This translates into CASGGDYEQYF.

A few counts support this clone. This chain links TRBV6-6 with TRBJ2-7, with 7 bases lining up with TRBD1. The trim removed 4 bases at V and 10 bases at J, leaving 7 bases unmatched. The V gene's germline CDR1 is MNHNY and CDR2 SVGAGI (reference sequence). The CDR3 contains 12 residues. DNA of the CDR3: TGTGCCAGCAGTTCACTCCGGGACAGTCAGTACTTC. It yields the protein CASSSLRDSQYF.

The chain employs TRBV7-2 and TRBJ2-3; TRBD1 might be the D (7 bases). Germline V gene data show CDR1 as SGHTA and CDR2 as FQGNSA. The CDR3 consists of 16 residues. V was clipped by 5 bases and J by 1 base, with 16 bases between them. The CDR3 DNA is TGTGCCAGCAGCCCAGGGGGGACAGTGGGCACAGATACGCAGTATTTT. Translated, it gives CASSPGGTVGTDTQYF.

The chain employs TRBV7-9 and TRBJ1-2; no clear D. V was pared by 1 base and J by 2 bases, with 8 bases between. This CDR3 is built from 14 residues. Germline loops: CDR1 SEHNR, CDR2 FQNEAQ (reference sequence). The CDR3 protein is CASSLGVENYGYTF. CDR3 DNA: TGTGCCAGCAGCTTAGGGGTGGAGAACTATGGCTACACCTTC.

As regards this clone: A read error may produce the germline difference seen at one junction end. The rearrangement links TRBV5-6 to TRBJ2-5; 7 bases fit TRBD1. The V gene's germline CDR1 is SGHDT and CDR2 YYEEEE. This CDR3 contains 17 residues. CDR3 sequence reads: CASSSSYRDSSQQTQYF. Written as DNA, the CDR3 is TGTGCCAGCAGCTCCTCTTACCGGGACAGCTCCCAACAGACCCAGTACTTC.

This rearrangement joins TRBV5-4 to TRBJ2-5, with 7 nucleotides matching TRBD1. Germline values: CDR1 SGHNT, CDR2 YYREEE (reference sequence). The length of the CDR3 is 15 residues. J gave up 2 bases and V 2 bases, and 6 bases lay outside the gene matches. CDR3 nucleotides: TGTGCCAGCAGCTTTACAGGGGACCTTCAAGAGACCCAGTACTTC. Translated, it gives CASSFTGDLQETQYF.

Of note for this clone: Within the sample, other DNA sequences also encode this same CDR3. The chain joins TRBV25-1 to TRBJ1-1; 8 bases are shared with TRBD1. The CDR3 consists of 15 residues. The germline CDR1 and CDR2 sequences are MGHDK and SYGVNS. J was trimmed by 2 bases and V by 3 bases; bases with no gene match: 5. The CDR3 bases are TGTGCCAGCAGTGATCCCGGGACAGGAAACACTGAAGCTTTCTTT. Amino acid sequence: CASSDPGTGNTEAFF.

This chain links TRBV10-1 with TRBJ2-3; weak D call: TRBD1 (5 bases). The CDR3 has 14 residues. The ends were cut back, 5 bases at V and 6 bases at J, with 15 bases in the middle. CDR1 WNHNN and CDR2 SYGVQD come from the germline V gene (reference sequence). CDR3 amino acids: CASSKDKRLDTQYF. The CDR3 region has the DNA TGCGCCAGCAGTAAGGACAAAAGGTTGGATACGCAGTATTTT.

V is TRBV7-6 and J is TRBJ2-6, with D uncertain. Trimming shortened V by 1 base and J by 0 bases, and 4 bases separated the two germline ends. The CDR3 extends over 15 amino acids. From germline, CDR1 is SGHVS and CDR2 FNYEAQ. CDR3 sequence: CASSLDGSGANVLTF. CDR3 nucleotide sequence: TGTGCCAGCAGCTTAGACGGCTCTGGGGCCAACGTCCTGACTTTC.

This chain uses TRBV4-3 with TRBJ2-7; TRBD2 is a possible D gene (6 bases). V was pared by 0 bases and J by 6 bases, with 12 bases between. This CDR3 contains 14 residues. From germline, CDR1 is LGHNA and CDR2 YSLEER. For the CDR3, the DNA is TGCGCCAGCAGCCAAGATCTGGGGACTGGCGAGCAGTACTTC. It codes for CASSQDLGTGEQYF.

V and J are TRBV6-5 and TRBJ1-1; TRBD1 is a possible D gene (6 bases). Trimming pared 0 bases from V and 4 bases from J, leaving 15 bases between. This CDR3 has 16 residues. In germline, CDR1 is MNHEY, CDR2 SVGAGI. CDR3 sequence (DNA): TGTGCCAGCAGTTACTCGATGGCAGGGGTAGGCACTGAAGCTTTCTTT. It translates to CASSYSMAGVGTEAFF.

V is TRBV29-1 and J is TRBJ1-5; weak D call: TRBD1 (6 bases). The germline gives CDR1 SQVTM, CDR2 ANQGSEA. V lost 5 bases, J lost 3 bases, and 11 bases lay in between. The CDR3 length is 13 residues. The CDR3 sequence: CSVTDSFNQPQHF. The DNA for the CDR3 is TGCAGCGTTACGGACAGTTTCAATCAGCCCCAGCATTTT.

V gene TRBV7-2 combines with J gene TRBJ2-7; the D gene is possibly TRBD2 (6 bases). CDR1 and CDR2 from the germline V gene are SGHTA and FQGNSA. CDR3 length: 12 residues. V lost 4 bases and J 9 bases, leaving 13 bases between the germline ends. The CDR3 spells CASSYSRGGQYF. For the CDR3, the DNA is TGTGCCAGCAGCTATTCTCGGGGAGGGCAGTACTTC.

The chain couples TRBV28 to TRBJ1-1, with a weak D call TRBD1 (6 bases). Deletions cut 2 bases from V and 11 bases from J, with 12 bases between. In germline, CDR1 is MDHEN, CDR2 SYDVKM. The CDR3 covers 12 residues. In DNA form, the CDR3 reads TGTGCCAGCAGTTTACGGACAGTCGGTGCTTTCTTT. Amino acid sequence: CASSLRTVGAFF. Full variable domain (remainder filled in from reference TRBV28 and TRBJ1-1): DVKVTQSSRYLVKRTGEKVFLECVQDMDHENMFWYRQDPGLGLRLIYFSYDVKMKEKGDIPEGYSVSREKKERFSLILESASTNQTSMYLCASSLRTVGAFFGQGTRLTVV.

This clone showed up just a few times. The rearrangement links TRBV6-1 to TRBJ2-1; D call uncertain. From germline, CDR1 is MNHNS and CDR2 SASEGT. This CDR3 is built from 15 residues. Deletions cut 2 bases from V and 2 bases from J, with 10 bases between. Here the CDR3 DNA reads TGTGCCAGCAGTGAACAGTTAAGTGCCTACAATGAGCAGTTCTTC. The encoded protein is CASSEQLSAYNEQFF.

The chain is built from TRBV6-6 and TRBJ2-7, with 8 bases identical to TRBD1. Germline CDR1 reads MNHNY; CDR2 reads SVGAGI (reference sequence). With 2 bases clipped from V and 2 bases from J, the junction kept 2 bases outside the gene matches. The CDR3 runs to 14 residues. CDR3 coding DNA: TGTGCCAGCAGTTACGGACAGGGCCCCTACGAGCAGTACTTC. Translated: CASSYGQGPYEQYF.

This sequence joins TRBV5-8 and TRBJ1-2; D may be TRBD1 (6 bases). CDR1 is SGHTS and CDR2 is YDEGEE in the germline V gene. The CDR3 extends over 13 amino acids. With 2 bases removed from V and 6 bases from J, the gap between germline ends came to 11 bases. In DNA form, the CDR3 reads TGTGCCAGCAGCTTATACAGGGTTGATGGCTACACCTTC. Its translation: CASSLYRVDGYTF.

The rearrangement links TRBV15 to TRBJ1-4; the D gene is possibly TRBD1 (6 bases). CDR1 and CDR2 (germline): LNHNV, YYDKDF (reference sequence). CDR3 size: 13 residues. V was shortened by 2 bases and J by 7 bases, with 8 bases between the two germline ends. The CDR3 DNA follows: TGTGCCACCAGCAGACCACAGGGTGAAAAACTGTTTTTT. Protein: CATSRPQGEKLFF.

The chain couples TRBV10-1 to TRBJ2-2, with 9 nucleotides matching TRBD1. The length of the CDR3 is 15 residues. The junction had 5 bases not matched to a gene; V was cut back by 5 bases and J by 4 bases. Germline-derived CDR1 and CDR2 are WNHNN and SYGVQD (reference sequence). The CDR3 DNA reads TGCGCCAGCAGTTTGGACAGGGGTCCCACCGGGGAGCTGTTTTTT. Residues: CASSLDRGPTGELFF.

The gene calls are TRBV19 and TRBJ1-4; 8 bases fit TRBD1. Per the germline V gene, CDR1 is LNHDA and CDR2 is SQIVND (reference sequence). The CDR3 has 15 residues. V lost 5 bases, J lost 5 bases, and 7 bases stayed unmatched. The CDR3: CASSFWTGQNEKLFF. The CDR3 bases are TGTGCCAGTAGTTTTTGGACAGGGCAAAATGAAAAACTGTTTTTT.

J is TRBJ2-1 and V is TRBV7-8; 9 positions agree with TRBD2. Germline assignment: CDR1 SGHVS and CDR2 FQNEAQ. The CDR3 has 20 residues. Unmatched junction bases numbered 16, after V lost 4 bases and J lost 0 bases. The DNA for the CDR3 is TGTGCCAGCAGCTACTCGAGACTAGCGGAACGACGGAGCTCCTACAATGAGCAGTTCTTC. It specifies CASSYSRLAERRSSYNEQFF.